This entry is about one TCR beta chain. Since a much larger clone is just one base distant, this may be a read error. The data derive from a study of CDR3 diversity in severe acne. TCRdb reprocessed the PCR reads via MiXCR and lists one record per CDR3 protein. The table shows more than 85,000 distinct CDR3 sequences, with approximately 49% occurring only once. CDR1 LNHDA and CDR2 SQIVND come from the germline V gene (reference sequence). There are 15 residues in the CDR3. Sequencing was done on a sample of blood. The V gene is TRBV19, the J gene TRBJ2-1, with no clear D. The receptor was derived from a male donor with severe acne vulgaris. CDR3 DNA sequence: TGTGCCAGCAGCCTAAAACGGCAGCTCTTCAATGAGCAGTGCTTC. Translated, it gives CASSLKRQLFNEQCF.